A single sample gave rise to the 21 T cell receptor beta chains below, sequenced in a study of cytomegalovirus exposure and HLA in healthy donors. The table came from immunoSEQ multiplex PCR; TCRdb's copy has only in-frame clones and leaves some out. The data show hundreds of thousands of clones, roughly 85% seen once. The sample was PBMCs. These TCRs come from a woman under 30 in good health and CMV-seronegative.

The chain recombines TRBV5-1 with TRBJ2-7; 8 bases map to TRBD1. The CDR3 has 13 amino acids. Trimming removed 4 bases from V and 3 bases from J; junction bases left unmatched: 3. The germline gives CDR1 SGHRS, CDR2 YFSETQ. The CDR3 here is CASSVGTGYEQYF. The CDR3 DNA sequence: TGCGCCAGCAGCGTCGGGACAGGCTACGAGCAGTACTTC.

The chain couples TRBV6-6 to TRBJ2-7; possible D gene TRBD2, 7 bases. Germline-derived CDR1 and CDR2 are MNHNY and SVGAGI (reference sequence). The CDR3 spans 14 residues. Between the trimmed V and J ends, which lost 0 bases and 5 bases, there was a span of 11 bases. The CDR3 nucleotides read TGTGCCAGCAGTTACTCAGGGGGGGAAGACGAGCAGTACTTC. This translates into CASSYSGGEDEQYF.

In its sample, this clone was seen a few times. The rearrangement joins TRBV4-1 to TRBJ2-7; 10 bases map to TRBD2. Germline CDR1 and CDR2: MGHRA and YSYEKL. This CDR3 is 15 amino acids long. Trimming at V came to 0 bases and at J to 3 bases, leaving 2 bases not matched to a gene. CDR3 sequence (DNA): TGCGCCAGCAGCCAAGAAAGACTAGCGGGCTACGAGCAGTACTTC. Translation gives CASSQERLAGYEQYF.

CDR3 protein: CASSSRDLQGEGSNQPQHF. The CDR3 nucleotides read TGTGCCAGCAGCTCAAGAGATCTTCAAGGGGAGGGAAGCAATCAGCCCCAGCATTTT. V and J are TRBV7-6 and TRBJ1-5, with a possible D match to TRBD1 (5 bases). V was cut by 4 bases and J by 1 base, with 23 bases left in between. The CDR3 has 19 amino acids. Germline V gives CDR1 SGHVS, CDR2 FNYEAQ.

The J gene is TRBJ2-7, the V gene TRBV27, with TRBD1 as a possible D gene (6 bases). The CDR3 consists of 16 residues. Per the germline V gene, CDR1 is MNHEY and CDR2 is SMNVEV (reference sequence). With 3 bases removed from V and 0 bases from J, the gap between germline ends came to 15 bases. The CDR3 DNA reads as TGTGCCAGCAGTTTGTTGACAGGCCTTAGCTCCTACGAGCAGTACTTC. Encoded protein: CASSLLTGLSSYEQYF.

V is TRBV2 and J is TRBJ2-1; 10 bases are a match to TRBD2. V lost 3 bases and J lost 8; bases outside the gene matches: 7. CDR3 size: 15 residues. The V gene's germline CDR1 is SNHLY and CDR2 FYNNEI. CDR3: CASSERLAGGHEQFF. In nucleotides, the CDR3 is TGTGCCAGCAGTGAGAGATTAGCGGGGGGTCATGAGCAGTTCTTC.

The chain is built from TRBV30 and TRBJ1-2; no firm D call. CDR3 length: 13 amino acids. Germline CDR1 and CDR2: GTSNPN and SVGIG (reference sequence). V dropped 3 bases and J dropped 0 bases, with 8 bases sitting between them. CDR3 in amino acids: CAWSPTANYGYTF. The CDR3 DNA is TGTGCCTGGAGCCCAACAGCTAACTATGGCTACACCTTC.

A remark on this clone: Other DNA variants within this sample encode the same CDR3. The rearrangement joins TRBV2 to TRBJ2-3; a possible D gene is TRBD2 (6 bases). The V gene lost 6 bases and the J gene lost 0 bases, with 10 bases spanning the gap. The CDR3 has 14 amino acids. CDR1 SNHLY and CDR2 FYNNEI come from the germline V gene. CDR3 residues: CASSYGTSTDTQYF. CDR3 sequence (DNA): TGTGCCAGCAGCTACGGGACTAGCACAGATACGCAGTATTTT. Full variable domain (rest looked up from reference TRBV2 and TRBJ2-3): EPEVTQTPSHQVTQMGQEVILRCVPISNHLYFYWYRQILGQKVEFLVSFYNNEISEKSEIFDDQFSVERPDGSNFTLKIRSTKLEDSAMYFCASSYGTSTDTQYFGPGTRLTVL.

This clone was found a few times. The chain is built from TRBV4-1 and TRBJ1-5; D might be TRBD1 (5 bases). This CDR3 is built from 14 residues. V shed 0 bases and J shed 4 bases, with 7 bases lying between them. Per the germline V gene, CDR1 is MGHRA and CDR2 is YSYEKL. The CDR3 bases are TGCGCCAGCAGCCAAGAGAAGGGGAATCAGCCCCAGCATTTT. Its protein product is CASSQEKGNQPQHF.

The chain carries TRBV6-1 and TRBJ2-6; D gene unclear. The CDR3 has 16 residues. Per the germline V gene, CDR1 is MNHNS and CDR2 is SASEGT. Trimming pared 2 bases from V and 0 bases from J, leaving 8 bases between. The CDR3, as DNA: TGTGCCAGCAGTGAATTTATCCTCTCTGGGGCCAACGTCCTGACTTTC. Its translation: CASSEFILSGANVLTF.

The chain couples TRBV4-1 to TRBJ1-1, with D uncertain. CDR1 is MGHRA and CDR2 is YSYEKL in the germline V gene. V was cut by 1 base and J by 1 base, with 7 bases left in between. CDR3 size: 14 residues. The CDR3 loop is CASSQVSGNTEAFF. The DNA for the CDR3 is TGCGCCAGCAGCCAAGTCTCGGGGAACACTGAAGCTTTCTTT.

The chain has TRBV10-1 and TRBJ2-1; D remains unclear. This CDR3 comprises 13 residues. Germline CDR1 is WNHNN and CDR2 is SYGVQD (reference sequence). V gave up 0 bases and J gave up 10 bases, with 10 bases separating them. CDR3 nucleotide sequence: TGCGCCAGCAGTGAGTCGGGCTTTCGAGAGCAGTTCTTC. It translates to CASSESGFREQFF.

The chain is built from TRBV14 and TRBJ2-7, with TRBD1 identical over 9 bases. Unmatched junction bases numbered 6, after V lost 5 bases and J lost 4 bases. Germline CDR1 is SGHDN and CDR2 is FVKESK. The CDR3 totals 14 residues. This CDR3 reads CASSAGTGRYEQYF. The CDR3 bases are TGTGCCAGCAGCGCCGGGACAGGGCGGTACGAGCAGTACTTC. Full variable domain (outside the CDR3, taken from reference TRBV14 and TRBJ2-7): EAGVTQFPSHSVIEKGQTVTLRCDPISGHDNLYWYRRVMGKEIKFLLHFVKESKQDESGMPNNRFLAERTGGTYSTLKVQPAELEDSGVYFCASSAGTGRYEQYFGPGTRLTVT.

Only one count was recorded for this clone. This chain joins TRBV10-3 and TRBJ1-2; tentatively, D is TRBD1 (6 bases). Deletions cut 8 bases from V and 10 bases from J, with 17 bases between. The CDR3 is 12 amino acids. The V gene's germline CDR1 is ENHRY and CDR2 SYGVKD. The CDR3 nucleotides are TGTGCCATCCGCGACGGGACAACTTACTACACCTTC. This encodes CAIRDGTTYYTF.

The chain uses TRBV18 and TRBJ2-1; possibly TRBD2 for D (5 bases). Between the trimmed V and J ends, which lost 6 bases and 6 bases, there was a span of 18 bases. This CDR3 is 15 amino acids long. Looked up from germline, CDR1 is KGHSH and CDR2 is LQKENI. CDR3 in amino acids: CASSDLARARNEQFF. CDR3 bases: TGTGCCAGCTCGGATTTAGCGAGGGCGCGCAATGAGCAGTTCTTC.

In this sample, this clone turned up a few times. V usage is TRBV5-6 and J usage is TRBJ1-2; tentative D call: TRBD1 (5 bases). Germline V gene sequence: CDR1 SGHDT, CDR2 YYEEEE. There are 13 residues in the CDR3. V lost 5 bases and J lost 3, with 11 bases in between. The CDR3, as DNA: TGTGCCAGCAGTACGACAGACTACTATGGCTACACCTTC. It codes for CASSTTDYYGYTF. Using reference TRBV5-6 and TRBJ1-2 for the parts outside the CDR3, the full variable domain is DAGVTQSPTHLIKTRGQQVTLRCSPKSGHDTVSWYQQALGQGPQFIFQYYEEEERQRGNFPDRFSGHQFPNYSSELNVNALLLGDSALYLCASSTTDYYGYTFGSGTRLTVV.

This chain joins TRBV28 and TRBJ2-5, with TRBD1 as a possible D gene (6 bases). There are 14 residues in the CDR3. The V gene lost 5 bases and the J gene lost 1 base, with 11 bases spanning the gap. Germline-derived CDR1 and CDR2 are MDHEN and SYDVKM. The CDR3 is CASSADRPQETQYF. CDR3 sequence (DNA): TGTGCCAGCAGTGCTGACAGGCCCCAAGAGACCCAGTACTTC.

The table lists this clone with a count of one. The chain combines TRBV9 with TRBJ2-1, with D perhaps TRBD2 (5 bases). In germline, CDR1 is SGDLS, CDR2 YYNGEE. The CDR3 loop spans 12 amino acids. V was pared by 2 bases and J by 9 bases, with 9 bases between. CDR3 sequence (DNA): TGTGCCAGCAGCGTTACAAGCGGTGAGCAGTTCTTC. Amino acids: CASSVTSGEQFF.

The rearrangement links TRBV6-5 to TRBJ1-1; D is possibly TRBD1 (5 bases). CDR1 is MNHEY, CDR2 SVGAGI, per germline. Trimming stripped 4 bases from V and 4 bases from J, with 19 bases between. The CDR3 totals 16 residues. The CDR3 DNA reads TGTGCCAGCAGTTCCGCGGGGGGGGATGACGGCACTGAAGCTTTCTTT. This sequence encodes CASSSAGGDDGTEAFF.

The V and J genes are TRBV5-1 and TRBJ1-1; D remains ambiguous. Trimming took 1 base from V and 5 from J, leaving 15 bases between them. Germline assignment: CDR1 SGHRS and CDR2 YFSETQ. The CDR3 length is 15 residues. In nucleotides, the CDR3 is TGCGCCAGCAGCTTGCCGACCGCGGTAGAGACTGAAGCTTTCTTT. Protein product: CASSLPTAVETEAFF.

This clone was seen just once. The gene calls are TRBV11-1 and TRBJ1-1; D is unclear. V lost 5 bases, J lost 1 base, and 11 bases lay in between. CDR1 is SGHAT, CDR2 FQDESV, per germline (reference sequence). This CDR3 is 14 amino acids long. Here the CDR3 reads CASSPREGNTEAFF. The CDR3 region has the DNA TGTGCCAGCAGCCCCCGGGAGGGGAACACTGAAGCTTTCTTT. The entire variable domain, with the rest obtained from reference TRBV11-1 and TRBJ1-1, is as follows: EAEVAQSPRYKITEKSQAVAFWCDPISGHATLYWYRQILGQGPELLVQFQDESVVDDSQLPKDRFSAERLKGVDSTLKIQPAELGDSAMYLCASSPREGNTEAFFGQGTRLTVV.